The 11 T cell receptor beta chains below come from one sample, sequenced in a study of T cell changes during pregnancy in multiple sclerosis (dated by TCRdb to between 2017 and 2020). Libraries were made using the immunoSEQ multiplex PCR assay. TCRdb provides this immuneACCESS table in a form limited to in-frame rearrangements. Some clones are lacking; in checked studies, under half of them reflect an unresolved V gene, and why the rest are absent is not known. The sample table records 55,000 to 80,000 clones; roughly 94% of these occur just once. The ten largest clones take up approximately 0.58% of the sample. The specimen comprised peripheral blood, sampled in the third trimester of pregnancy. The receptors here all came from a female donor with multiple sclerosis, enrolled in a pregnancy study.

J is TRBJ1-2 and V is TRBV29-1, with no clear D. Germline-derived CDR1 and CDR2 are SQVTM and ANQGSEA. The ends were cut back, 0 bases at V and 7 bases at J, with 12 bases in the middle. The CDR3 length is 13 residues. CDR3 sequence reads: CSVEDVRGSGYTF. Here the CDR3 DNA reads TGCAGCGTTGAAGATGTCCGGGGATCTGGCTACACCTTC.

DNA of the CDR3: TGTGCCAGCAGATTTACGGGACAGTACGGCTACACCTTC. Amino acids: CASRFTGQYGYTF. The chain links TRBV7-2 to TRBJ1-2; the match to TRBD1 covers 7 bases. This CDR3 contains 13 residues. CDR1 and CDR2 (germline): SGHTA, FQGNSA. Unmatched junction bases numbered 9, after V lost 6 bases and J lost 8 bases.

The rearrangement uses TRBV6-4 and TRBJ2-3, with D maybe TRBD1 (5 bases). The CDR3 is made up of 13 amino acids. CDR1 is MRHNA, CDR2 SNTAGT, per germline. With 5 bases removed from V and 1 base from J, the gap between germline ends came to 7 bases. CDR3 sequence: CASSSQGTDTQYF. The CDR3 DNA follows: TGTGCCAGCAGTTCACAGGGCACAGATACGCAGTATTTT.

The gene calls are TRBV7-2 and TRBJ2-7; 7 bases match TRBD2. The germline V gene encodes CDR1 SGHTA and CDR2 FQGNSA. With 3 bases clipped from V and 2 bases from J, the junction kept 4 bases outside the gene matches. The CDR3 has 14 amino acids. The CDR3 is CASSLRGRTYEQYF. In DNA form, the CDR3 reads TGTGCCAGCAGCTTGCGCGGGAGAACCTACGAGCAGTACTTC.

V gene TRBV7-2 combines with J gene TRBJ2-1; 9 bases agree with TRBD2. CDR3 length equals 15 residues. The junction had 7 bases not matched to a gene; V was cut back by 1 base and J by 9 bases. Germline V lookup: CDR1 SGHTA, CDR2 FQGNSA. The CDR3: CASSLGVAGVGEQFF. CDR3 DNA sequence: TGTGCCAGCAGCTTAGGGGTAGCGGGGGTCGGTGAGCAGTTCTTC.

V is TRBV30 and J is TRBJ1-1, with D uncertain. The V end was cut by 4 bases, the J end by 4 bases, with 4 bases between. CDR1 and CDR2 from the germline V gene are GTSNPN and SVGIG (reference sequence). The CDR3 covers 10 residues. CDR3 coding DNA: TGTGCCTGGATCAGCACTGAAGCTTTCTTT. Translating it yields CAWISTEAFF.

This chain uses TRBV7-2 with TRBJ1-2, with D tentatively TRBD1 (6 bases). This CDR3 spans 15 amino acids. Trimming stripped 5 bases from V and 4 bases from J, with 17 bases between. Germline-derived CDR1 and CDR2 are SGHTA and FQGNSA. This CDR3 is CASSPRVGQSYGYTF. The CDR3, as DNA: TGTGCCAGCAGCCCCCGAGTTGGACAGAGCTATGGCTACACCTTC. Using reference TRBV7-2 and TRBJ1-2 for the parts outside the CDR3, the full variable domain is GAGVSQSPSNKVTEKGKDVELRCDPISGHTALYWYRQSLGQGLEFLIYFQGNSAPDKSGLPSDRFSAERTGGSVSTLTIQRTQQEDSAVYLCASSPRVGQSYGYTFGSGTRLTVV.

The chain is built from TRBV5-4 and TRBJ2-1; TRBD2 matches 8 bases. Per germline, CDR1 SGHNT and CDR2 YYREEE (reference sequence). V lost 4 bases and J lost 3; bases outside the gene matches: 6. This CDR3 has 15 amino acids. CDR3 coding DNA: TGTGCCAGCAGCCGTAGCGGGGTAAACTACAATGAGCAGTTCTTC. Its translation: CASSRSGVNYNEQFF. The full variable domain, with the rest looked up from reference TRBV5-4 and TRBJ2-1, is ETGVTQSPTHLIKTRGQQVTLRCSSQSGHNTVSWYQQALGQGPQFIFQYYREEENGRGNFPPRFSGLQFPNYSSELNVNALELDDSALYLCASSRSGVNYNEQFFGPGTRLTVL.

This chain connects TRBV19 to TRBJ2-2; D ambiguous. The CDR3 contains 18 residues. Trimming pared 3 bases from V and 0 bases from J, leaving 17 bases between. The germline gives CDR1 LNHDA, CDR2 SQIVND (reference sequence). The CDR3 loop reads CASSISRGARSNTGELFF. The CDR3 bases are TGTGCCAGTAGTATCTCCCGAGGAGCTCGTTCGAACACCGGGGAGCTGTTTTTT.

For the CDR3, the DNA is TGTGCCAGCAGTAGTCAGGGAGGCTATGGCTACACCTTC. It encodes CASSSQGGYGYTF. This chain joins TRBV6-4 and TRBJ1-2; weak D call: TRBD1 (5 bases). Germline V lookup: CDR1 MRHNA, CDR2 SNTAGT. Deletions cut 5 bases from V and 4 bases from J, with 11 bases between. The CDR3 covers 13 residues.

Notes on this clone: Its ends do not fully match the called genes, so a read error is possible. This chain links TRBV7-7 with TRBJ2-2; TRBD1 matches at 11 bases. This CDR3 is 16 amino acids long. Germline values: CDR1 SSHAT, CDR2 FNYEAQ (reference sequence). The CDR3 protein is CASSPLGQGETGELFF. DNA of the CDR3: TGTGCTAGCAGCCCCCTGGGACAGGGGGAAACCGGGGAGCTGTTTTTT.